The 29 T cell receptor beta chains listed next were all sequenced from one sample in a study of OX40 agonist ivuxolimab in advanced cancers. Assay used: immunoSEQ multiplex PCR; TCRdb lists only in-frame clones, some missing. Among under 55,000 clones listed, approximately 80% were seen once. The source material was CD4+ or CD8+ T cells sorted from blood, sampled in a trial of the OX40 agonist ivuxolimab. All receptors come from an adult with an advanced solid tumor such as melanoma, head and neck, liver or kidney cancer.

This clone showed up just a few times. At one end, the junction sequence differs from germline, possibly due to a read error. This chain uses TRBV11-1 with TRBJ2-3, with D maybe TRBD2 (6 bases). The CDR3 runs 14 residues. CDR1 and CDR2 (germline): SGHAT, FQDESV (reference sequence). The CDR3 reads CASSLAGGSDTQYF. The CDR3 DNA sequence: TGTGCCAGCAGTTTAGCCGGAGGGTCAGATACGCAGTATTTT.

The chain recombines TRBV5-6 with TRBJ2-7; no firm D call. Germline loops: CDR1 SGHDT, CDR2 YYEEEE. The CDR3 is 12 residues long. The V end lost 0 bases, the J end lost 2 bases, and 3 bases lay between the germline ends. The CDR3 loop reads CASSLVAYEQYF. The CDR3 coding sequence is TGTGCCAGCAGCTTGGTTGCCTACGAGCAGTACTTC.

This sequence joins TRBV18 and TRBJ2-7; 9 bases fit TRBD2. The CDR3 totals 14 residues. The V segment lost 4 bases and the J segment 5 bases; nucleotides outside the gene matches: 6. Germline loops: CDR1 KGHSH, CDR2 LQKENI. In DNA form, the CDR3 reads TGTGCCAGCTCACTGGATAGCGGGAGCGACGAGCAGTACTTC. Translation gives CASSLDSGSDEQYF. Full variable domain (remainder filled in from reference TRBV18 and TRBJ2-7): NAGVMQNPRHLVRRRGQEARLRCSPMKGHSHVYWYRQLPEEGLKFMVYLQKENIIDESGMPKERFSAEFPKEGPSILRIQQVVRGDSAAYFCASSLDSGSDEQYFGPGTRLTVT.

The chain employs TRBV7-2 and TRBJ2-5; TRBD1 aligns across 7 bases. Looked up from germline, CDR1 is SGHTA and CDR2 is FQGNSA. CDR3 length: 19 residues. With 3 bases clipped from V and 0 bases from J, the junction kept 16 bases outside the gene matches. CDR3 coding DNA: TGTGCCAGCAGCTTTTTATCTTCGGTGCGCAGGGGGTACCAAGAGACCCAGTACTTC. Translation: CASSFLSSVRRGYQETQYF. Full variable domain (missing parts from reference TRBV7-2 and TRBJ2-5): GAGVSQSPSNKVTEKGKDVELRCDPISGHTALYWYRQSLGQGLEFLIYFQGNSAPDKSGLPSDRFSAERTGGSVSTLTIQRTQQEDSAVYLCASSFLSSVRRGYQETQYFGPGTRLLVL.

The sample holds one count of this clone. This chain connects TRBV5-1 to TRBJ2-2, with 12 bases that match TRBD2. The J segment lost 5 bases and the V segment lost 5 bases, leaving 4 bases of the junction unmatched. Germline values: CDR1 SGHRS, CDR2 YFSETQ. CDR3 length equals 15 residues. CDR3 region: CASRGTSGLTGELFF. For the CDR3, the DNA is TGCGCCAGCAGGGGGACTAGCGGGTTAACCGGGGAGCTGTTTTTT.

This clone was found once. V usage is TRBV5-6 and J usage is TRBJ2-7; 7 positions agree with TRBD1. This CDR3 spans 15 amino acids. Germline values: CDR1 SGHDT, CDR2 YYEEEE. J was trimmed by 4 bases and V by 1 base; bases with no gene match: 8. CDR3 sequence reads: CASSLTGTVMYEQYF. CDR3 coding DNA: TGTGCCAGCAGCTTGACCGGGACAGTAATGTACGAGCAGTACTTC.

The CDR3 bases are TGTGCCAGCGGCGAGTTACTGACCGCCTACGAGCAGTACTTC. Its translation is CASGELLTAYEQYF. The chain links TRBV5-6 to TRBJ2-7; no reliable D call. There are 14 residues in the CDR3. CDR1 is SGHDT and CDR2 is YYEEEE in the germline V gene. V was trimmed by 7 bases and J by 2 bases, leaving 16 bases between them.

A single count supports this clone. The V and J genes are TRBV12-2 and TRBJ2-7; TRBD1 is the table's D call, not checked against the DNA. TRBV12-2 is tagged as a pseudogene. The CDR3 is 16 amino acids. The CDR3 DNA reads as TGTGCAAGTCGCCTCAGTAGGGGACAGGGATTGTACGAGCAGTACTTC. It specifies CASRLSRGQGLYEQYF.

CDR3 sequence reads: CASSRTGLAGVTYEQYF. The CDR3 DNA reads as TGTGCCAGCAGCCGAACGGGACTAGCGGGAGTAACCTACGAGCAGTACTTC. This chain connects TRBV27 to TRBJ2-7, with 14 bases that match TRBD2. Germline V gives CDR1 MNHEY, CDR2 SMNVEV (reference sequence). After removal of 6 bases from V and 2 bases from J, the junction contained 9 bases not matched to a gene. CDR3 length equals 17 residues.

The chain uses TRBV19 and TRBJ2-6; a possible D gene is TRBD1 (7 bases). V lost 3 bases to trimming and J lost 0 bases, with 15 bases between them. Germline V lookup: CDR1 LNHDA, CDR2 SQIVND (reference sequence). The CDR3 totals 18 residues. This chain's CDR3 is CASSMSQGGISGANVLTF. The CDR3, as DNA: TGTGCCAGTAGTATGTCCCAGGGGGGAATCTCTGGGGCCAACGTCCTGACTTTC.

The chain carries TRBV7-6 and TRBJ2-3, with 11 nucleotides matching TRBD1. Trimming cost V 5 bases and J 6 bases; bases outside gene matches: 10. Germline lookup yields CDR1 SGHVS and CDR2 FNYEAQ. This CDR3 is 16 amino acids long. This CDR3 reads CASSLGTGGSGDTQYF. As DNA, the CDR3 is TGTGCCAGCAGCCTGGGGACAGGGGGATCGGGGGATACGCAGTATTTT.

The chain combines TRBV19 with TRBJ2-1; D is possibly TRBD1 (6 bases). Germline CDR1 and CDR2: LNHDA and SQIVND (reference sequence). V lost 3 bases, J lost 10 bases, and 22 bases lay in between. The CDR3 extends over 16 amino acids. The CDR3 is CASSMRWDTYQMEQFF. The CDR3 DNA sequence: TGTGCCAGTAGTATGAGGTGGGACACCTATCAGATGGAGCAGTTCTTC.

The DNA of the CDR3 is TGTGCCAGCAGCCCCTCACAGGGTCTTCCCCTCGGCGAGCAGTACTTC. Its protein is CASSPSQGLPLGEQYF. The chain carries TRBV11-2 and TRBJ2-7, with D possibly matching TRBD1 (6 bases). Trimming stripped 5 bases from V and 6 bases from J, with 23 bases between. This CDR3 comprises 16 residues. CDR1 is SGHAT and CDR2 is FQNNGV in the germline V gene.

The chain uses TRBV4-3 and TRBJ2-1, with 13 bases lining up with TRBD2. Germline CDR1 LGHNA, CDR2 YSLEER. CDR3 length: 16 amino acids. Germline trimming cut 0 bases from V and 10 bases from J; bases unmatched to any gene: 6. The CDR3 coding sequence is TGCGCCAGCAGCCAAGATCTTTGGACTAGCGGGGGAGAGCAGTTCTTC. Amino acids: CASSQDLWTSGGEQFF.

The J gene is TRBJ1-1, the V gene TRBV11-2; D unclear. The CDR3 consists of 13 residues. Germline V gives CDR1 SGHAT, CDR2 FQNNGV. Trimming pared 4 bases from V and 7 bases from J, leaving 13 bases between. This CDR3 reads CASSSWGGDEAFF. CDR3 DNA sequence: TGTGCCAGCAGCTCATGGGGAGGCGATGAAGCTTTCTTT.

The gene calls are TRBV9 and TRBJ2-7; TRBD2 matches 7 bases. Germline CDR1 reads SGDLS; CDR2 reads YYNGEE. V shed 0 bases and J 4 bases; nucleotides not matched to a gene: 4. The CDR3 sequence is 14 residues long. Written as DNA, the CDR3 is TGTGCCAGCAGCGTAGGGGAGGGTATTTACGAGCAGTACTTC. As protein: CASSVGEGIYEQYF. Full variable domain (rest looked up from reference TRBV9 and TRBJ2-7): DSGVTQTPKHLITATGQRVTLRCSPRSGDLSVYWYQQSLDQGLQFLIQYYNGEERAKGNILERFSAQQFPDLHSELNLSSLELGDSALYFCASSVGEGIYEQYFGPGTRLTVT.

This clone was picked up a small number of times. The rearrangement uses TRBV5-5 and TRBJ2-7, with D tentatively TRBD1 (5 bases). Germline V gene data show CDR1 as SGHKS and CDR2 as YYEKEE (reference sequence). The V end was cut by 0 bases, the J end by 3 bases, with 10 bases between. The CDR3 length is 14 residues. In nucleotides, the CDR3 is TGTGCCAGCAGCTTGGACAGGACAAACTACGAGCAGTACTTC. Translating gives CASSLDRTNYEQYF.

The chain recombines TRBV6-1 with TRBJ1-2, with 8 bases matching TRBD1. The CDR3 length is 15 residues. Germline V gene sequence: CDR1 MNHNS, CDR2 SASEGT. V lost 5 bases and J lost 0; bases outside the gene matches: 5. The CDR3 nucleotides are TGTGCCAGCAGTATCGGACAGGGACCTAACTATGGCTACACCTTC. It encodes CASSIGQGPNYGYTF.

The chain joins TRBV7-9 to TRBJ1-5; maybe TRBD1 (6 bases). Looked up from germline, CDR1 is SEHNR and CDR2 is FQNEAQ (reference sequence). The CDR3 consists of 17 residues. Between the trimmed V and J ends, which lost 1 base and 4 bases, there was a span of 17 bases. The CDR3 sequence is CASSLEPGGTLNQPQHF. DNA of the CDR3: TGTGCCAGCAGCTTAGAACCCGGGGGCACGCTTAATCAGCCCCAGCATTTT.

The chain couples TRBV28 to TRBJ2-3; 8 bases align to TRBD2. The ends lost 6 bases at V and 2 bases at J; junction bases unmatched: 7. CDR1 and CDR2 from the germline V gene are MDHEN and SYDVKM. The CDR3 sequence is 15 residues long. CDR3 in DNA: TGTGCCAGCAGCCGACTAGCGACCCTCACAGATACGCAGTATTTT. Translation gives CASSRLATLTDTQYF.

The count of this clone is one. The gene calls are TRBV28 and TRBJ1-2, with TRBD1 as a possible D gene (6 bases). The length of the CDR3 is 15 residues. Germline-derived CDR1 and CDR2 are MDHEN and SYDVKM. V was trimmed by 3 bases and J by 2 bases, leaving 13 bases between them. The CDR3 DNA follows: TGTGCCAGCAGTTTGTGGCCAGGACAGAACTATGGCTACACCTTC. The encoded protein is CASSLWPGQNYGYTF.

Points on this clone: This CDR3 is also generated by other DNA sequences in the sample. Here the CDR3 reads CASSLTYEQYF. The CDR3 DNA is TGTGCCAGCAGTCTTACTTACGAGCAGTACTTC. The chain links TRBV28 to TRBJ2-7, with D uncertain. Germline lookup yields CDR1 MDHEN and CDR2 SYDVKM. Between the trimmed V and J ends, which lost 5 bases and 4 bases, there was a span of 6 bases. The CDR3 runs to 11 residues.

V usage is TRBV7-7 and J usage is TRBJ2-1; 7 nucleotides align to TRBD2. CDR3 size: 15 residues. CDR1 SSHAT and CDR2 FNYEAQ come from the germline V gene (reference sequence). V lost 5 bases, J lost 3 bases, and 7 bases stayed unmatched. The CDR3 region has the DNA TGTGCCAGCAGCCCCGCCGCTAGCGGCTACAATGAGCAGTTCTTC. Protein sequence: CASSPAASGYNEQFF.

This rearrangement joins TRBV15 to TRBJ2-3; no reliable D call. The V gene's germline CDR1 is LNHNV and CDR2 YYDKDF (reference sequence). This CDR3 has 14 residues. Trimming pared 0 bases from V and 0 bases from J, leaving 4 bases between. CDR3 protein: CATSRDQSTDTQYF. CDR3 DNA: TGTGCCACCAGCAGAGATCAGAGCACAGATACGCAGTATTTT.

The CDR3 coding sequence is TGTGCCAGCAGCTTAAATAGGCAGGGGAGCACTGAAGCTTTCTTT. The encoded protein is CASSLNRQGSTEAFF. The genes are TRBV11-3 and TRBJ1-1, with D perhaps TRBD1 (6 bases). CDR3 length: 15 residues. V was clipped by 2 bases and J by 4 bases, with 14 bases between them. CDR1 SGHNT and CDR2 YENEEA come from the germline V gene.

This chain connects TRBV28 to TRBJ2-2, with a possible D match to TRBD2 (5 bases). The V gene's germline CDR1 is MDHEN and CDR2 SYDVKM. CDR3 length: 16 amino acids. V was cut by 0 bases and J by 3 bases, with 11 bases left in between. The CDR3 reads CASSLWSGEHTGELFF. The CDR3 DNA is TGTGCCAGCAGTTTATGGTCTGGGGAGCACACCGGGGAGCTGTTTTTT.

This sequence joins TRBV4-1 and TRBJ1-1; D may be TRBD1 (5 bases). CDR3 length: 15 amino acids. Trimming shortened V by 3 bases and J by 3 bases, and 14 bases separated the two germline ends. The germline CDR1 and CDR2 sequences are MGHRA and YSYEKL. CDR3 in amino acids: CASSQFLGGDTEAFF. CDR3 nucleotide sequence: TGCGCCAGCAGCCAGTTCCTGGGGGGAGACACTGAAGCTTTCTTT.

The rearrangement joins TRBV27 to TRBJ2-1; 7 bases map to TRBD2. V lost 2 bases to trimming and J lost 3 bases; unmatched junction nucleotides: 4. CDR3 length equals 15 residues. The V gene's germline CDR1 is MNHEY and CDR2 SMNVEV (reference sequence). Here the CDR3 reads CASSLGRGGYNEQFF. DNA of the CDR3: TGTGCCAGCAGTTTAGGGCGCGGGGGCTACAATGAGCAGTTCTTC.

This clone was picked up a small number of times. The V call is TRBV6-1, the J call TRBJ2-5; D ambiguous. The germline V gene has CDR1 MNHNS and CDR2 SASEGT. V gave up 3 bases and J gave up 2 bases, with 7 bases separating them. This CDR3 is 13 amino acids long. The CDR3 sequence is CASSEGLQETQYF. For the CDR3, the DNA is TGTGCCAGCAGTGAGGGCCTTCAAGAGACCCAGTACTTC.